The T cell receptor beta chain described here comes from a study of blood T cells in healthy people across ages. Sample donors were healthy Caucasian individuals that came from Russia, aged roughly 6 to 100. Collection of around 10 milliliters of peripheral blood was performed for each donor. Researchers isolated at least 6.5 million PBMCs per sample. In its sample, this clonotype was seen many times. Primers used in a second PCR of roughly 6 to 12 cycles were a sample-barcoded 5' primer and a J-beta primer mix. From the 5' RACE reads, TCRdb called clonotypes with MiXCR, one entry per CDR3 protein. This table holds about 1,500,000 distinct CDR3 sequences, 25% to 30% found once. Sequences were obtained from blood. The clonotype was recovered from a woman aged 25 to 39 in good health.

CDR3 in DNA: TGTGCCATCAGTGAGTCACTGGGGGCGCAGGGTGAGCAGTTCTTC. Translation: CAISESLGAQGEQFF. The chain is built from TRBV10-3 and TRBJ2-1; TRBD1 is a possible D gene (6 bases). Germline V gene lookup returns CDR1 ENHRY and CDR2 SYGVKD. Trimming shortened V by 0 bases and J by 9 bases, and 15 bases separated the two germline ends. The CDR3 consists of 15 residues.